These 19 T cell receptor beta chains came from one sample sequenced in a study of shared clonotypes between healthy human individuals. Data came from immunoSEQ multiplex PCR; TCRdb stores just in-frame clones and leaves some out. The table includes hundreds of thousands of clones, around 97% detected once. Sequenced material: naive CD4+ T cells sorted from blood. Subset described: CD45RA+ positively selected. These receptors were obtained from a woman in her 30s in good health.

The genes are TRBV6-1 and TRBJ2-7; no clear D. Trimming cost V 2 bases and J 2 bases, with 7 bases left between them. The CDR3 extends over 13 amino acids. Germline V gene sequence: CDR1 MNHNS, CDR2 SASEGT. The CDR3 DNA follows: TGTGCCAGCAGTGAAAGCCAGCCCTACGAGCAGTACTTC. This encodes CASSESQPYEQYF.

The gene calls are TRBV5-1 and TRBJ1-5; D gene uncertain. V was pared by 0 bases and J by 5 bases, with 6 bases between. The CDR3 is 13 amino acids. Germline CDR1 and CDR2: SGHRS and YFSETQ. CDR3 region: CASSLGADQPQHF. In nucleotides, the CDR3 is TGCGCCAGCAGCTTGGGTGCTGATCAGCCCCAGCATTTT.

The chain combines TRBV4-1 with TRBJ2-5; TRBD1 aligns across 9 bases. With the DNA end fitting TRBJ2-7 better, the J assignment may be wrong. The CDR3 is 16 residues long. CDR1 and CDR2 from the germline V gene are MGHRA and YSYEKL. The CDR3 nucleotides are TGCGCCAGCAGCCAAGCGTCCGGGACAGGGATCTACGAGCAGTACTTC. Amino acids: CASSQASGTGIYEQYF.

CDR3 DNA: TGCGCCAGCAGCCAACTGCCGGGACAGAGCACAGATACGCAGTATTTT. It codes for CASSQLPGQSTDTQYF. The V gene is TRBV4-1, the J gene TRBJ2-3; the match to TRBD1 covers 7 bases. CDR1 and CDR2 from the germline V gene are MGHRA and YSYEKL. Trimming removed 2 bases from V and 0 bases from J; junction bases left unmatched: 5. The CDR3 is 16 amino acids.

This CDR3 reads CASSQLGTDYNEQFF. The CDR3 DNA reads TGTGCCAGCAGCCAATTAGGGACTGACTACAATGAGCAGTTCTTC. The chain is built from TRBV4-2 and TRBJ2-1; tentative D call: TRBD2 (6 bases). V was cut by 2 bases and J by 3 bases, with 11 bases left in between. The CDR3 spans 15 residues. The germline CDR1 and CDR2 sequences are LGHNA and YNFKEQ.

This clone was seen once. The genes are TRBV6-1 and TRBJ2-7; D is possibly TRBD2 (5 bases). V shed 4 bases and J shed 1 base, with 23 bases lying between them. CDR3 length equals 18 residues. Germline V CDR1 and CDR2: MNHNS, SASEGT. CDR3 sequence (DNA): TGTGCCAGCAGTGGGTGGGAAGACTACCCGAGAGGATCCTACGAGCAGTACTTC. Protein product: CASSGWEDYPRGSYEQYF.

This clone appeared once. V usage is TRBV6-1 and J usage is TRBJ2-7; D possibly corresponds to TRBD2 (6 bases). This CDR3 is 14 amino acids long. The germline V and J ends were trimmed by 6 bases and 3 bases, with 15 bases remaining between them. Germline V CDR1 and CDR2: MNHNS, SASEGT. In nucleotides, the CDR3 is TGTGCCAGCAGGGGGACTCCCAGCGGCTACGAGCAGTACTTC. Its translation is CASRGTPSGYEQYF.

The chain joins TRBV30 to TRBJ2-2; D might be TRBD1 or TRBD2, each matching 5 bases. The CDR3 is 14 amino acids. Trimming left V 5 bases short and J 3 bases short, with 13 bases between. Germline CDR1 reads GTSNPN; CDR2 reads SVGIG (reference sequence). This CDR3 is CAWDPGTDTGELFF. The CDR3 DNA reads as TGTGCCTGGGATCCCGGGACGGACACCGGGGAGCTGTTTTTT.

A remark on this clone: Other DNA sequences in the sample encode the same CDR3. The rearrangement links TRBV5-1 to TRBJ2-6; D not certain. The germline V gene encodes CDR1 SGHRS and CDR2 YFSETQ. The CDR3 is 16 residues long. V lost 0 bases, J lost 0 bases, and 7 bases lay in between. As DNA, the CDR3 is TGCGCCAGCAGCTTGGCCGTCGACTCTGGGGCCAACGTCCTGACTTTC. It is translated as CASSLAVDSGANVLTF.

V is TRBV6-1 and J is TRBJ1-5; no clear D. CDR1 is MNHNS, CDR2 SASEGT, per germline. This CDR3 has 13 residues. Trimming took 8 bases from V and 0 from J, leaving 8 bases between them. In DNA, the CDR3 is TGTGCCAGCGGTCTTTCTAGCAATCAGCCCCAGCATTTT. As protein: CASGLSSNQPQHF.

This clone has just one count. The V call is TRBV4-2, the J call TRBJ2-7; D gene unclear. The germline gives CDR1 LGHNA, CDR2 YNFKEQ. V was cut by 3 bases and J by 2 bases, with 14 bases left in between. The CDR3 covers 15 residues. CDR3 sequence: CASSQPGPKAYEQYF. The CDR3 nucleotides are TGTGCCAGCAGCCAGCCTGGGCCTAAGGCCTACGAGCAGTACTTC.

CDR3 nucleotide sequence: TGTGCCAGCCGTCCTCGAGCGGGAGGGTACGAGCAGTACTTC. Translation gives CASRPRAGGYEQYF. This chain joins TRBV28 and TRBJ2-7, with TRBD2 matching 10 bases. CDR3 length: 14 amino acids. Germline V gene lookup returns CDR1 MDHEN and CDR2 SYDVKM. V lost 8 bases, J lost 4 bases, and 8 bases stayed unmatched.

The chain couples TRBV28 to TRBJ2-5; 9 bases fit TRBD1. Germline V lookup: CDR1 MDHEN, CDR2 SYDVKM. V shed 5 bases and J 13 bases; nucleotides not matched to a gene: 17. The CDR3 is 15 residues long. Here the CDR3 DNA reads TGTGCCAGCAGTCCACGTGGGACAGGGCTCCACTTGCTGTACTTC. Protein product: CASSPRGTGLHLLYF.

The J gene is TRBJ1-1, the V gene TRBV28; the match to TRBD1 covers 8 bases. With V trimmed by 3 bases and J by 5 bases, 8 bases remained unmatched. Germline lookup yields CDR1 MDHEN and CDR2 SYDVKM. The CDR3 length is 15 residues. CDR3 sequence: CASSFRRNRGTEAFF. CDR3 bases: TGTGCCAGCAGTTTCAGACGGAACAGGGGGACTGAAGCTTTCTTT.

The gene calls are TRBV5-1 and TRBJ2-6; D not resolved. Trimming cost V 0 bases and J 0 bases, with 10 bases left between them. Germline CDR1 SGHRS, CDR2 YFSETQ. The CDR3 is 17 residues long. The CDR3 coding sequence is TGCGCCAGCAGCTTGGAGGTTGTCCTCTCTGGGGCCAACGTCCTGACTTTC. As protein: CASSLEVVLSGANVLTF. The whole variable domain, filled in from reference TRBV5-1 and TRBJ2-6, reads KAGVTQTPRYLIKTRGQQVTLSCSPISGHRSVSWYQQTPGQGLQFLFEYFSETQRNKGNFPGRFSGRQFSNSRSEMNVSTLELGDSALYLCASSLEVVLSGANVLTFGAGSRLTVL.

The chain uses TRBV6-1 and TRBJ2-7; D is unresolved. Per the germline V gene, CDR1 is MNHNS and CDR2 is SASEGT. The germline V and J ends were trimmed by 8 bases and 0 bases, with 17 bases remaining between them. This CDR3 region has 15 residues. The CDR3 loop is CASPGRSSSSYEQYF. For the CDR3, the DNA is TGTGCCAGCCCAGGACGTAGTTCTAGCTCCTACGAGCAGTACTTC.

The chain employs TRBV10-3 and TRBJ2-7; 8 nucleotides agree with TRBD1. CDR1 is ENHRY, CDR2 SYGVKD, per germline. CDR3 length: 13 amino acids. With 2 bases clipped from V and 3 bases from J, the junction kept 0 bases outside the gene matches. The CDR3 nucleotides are TGTGCCATCAGTGAGACAGGGGGCTACGAGCAGTACTTC. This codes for CAISETGGYEQYF.

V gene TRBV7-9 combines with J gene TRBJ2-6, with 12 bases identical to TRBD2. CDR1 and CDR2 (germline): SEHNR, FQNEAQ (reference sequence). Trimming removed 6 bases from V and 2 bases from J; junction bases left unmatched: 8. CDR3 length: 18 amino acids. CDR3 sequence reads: CASRPDLAGGPGANVLTF. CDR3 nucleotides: TGTGCCAGCAGACCGGATCTAGCGGGAGGGCCTGGGGCCAACGTCCTGACTTTC.

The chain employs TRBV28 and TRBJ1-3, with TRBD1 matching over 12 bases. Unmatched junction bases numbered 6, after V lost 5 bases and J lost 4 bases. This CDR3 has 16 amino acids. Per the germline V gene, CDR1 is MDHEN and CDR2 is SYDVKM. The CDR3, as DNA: TGTGCCAGCAGTCTACCGGGACAGGGGGCGGGAAACACCATATATTTT. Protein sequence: CASSLPGQGAGNTIYF.